The 11 T cell receptor beta chains presented below share a single source sample, sequenced in a study of early T cells in non-severe SARS-CoV-2 infection. MiXCR was run by TCRdb on the 5' RACE reads, yielding one entry per CDR3 protein. The sample holds more than 65,000 distinct CDR3 sequences, 9.5% to 15% seen once. The sample comprised whole blood. The receptors stem from an adult who was a healthcare worker with PCR-confirmed SARS-CoV-2 infection or an uninfected control (not recorded which).

This clonotype was found many times. The chain is built from TRBV11-2 and TRBJ2-3; 9 nucleotides align to TRBD2. The CDR3 contains 16 residues. Germline CDR1 reads SGHAT; CDR2 reads FQNNGV. V trimming: 5 bases; J trimming: 4 bases; junction bases outside the gene matches: 10. Here the CDR3 reads CASSPGDSGSSDTQYF. The CDR3 DNA reads TGTGCCAGCAGCCCTGGAGATAGCGGGAGTTCAGATACGCAGTATTTT.

This clonotype occurred many times. The chain joins TRBV2 to TRBJ2-1; D is ambiguous. Germline CDR1 is SNHLY and CDR2 is FYNNEI. The CDR3 covers 14 residues. V shed 7 bases and J shed 2 bases, with 12 bases lying between them. For the CDR3, the DNA is TGTGCCAGCAAAGTCCACCCGACCTACAATGAGCAGTTCTTC. It codes for CASKVHPTYNEQFF.

This clonotype showed up just a few times. V gene TRBV4-2 combines with J gene TRBJ2-1; 10 positions agree with TRBD2. Germline V gives CDR1 LGHNA, CDR2 YNFKEQ. The trim removed 6 bases at V and 8 bases at J, leaving 7 bases unmatched. CDR3 length: 14 residues. The CDR3 bases are TGTGCCAGCAGATCGAGCGGGGGGGCAGATGAGCAGTTCTTC. This codes for CASRSSGGADEQFF.

The table lists this clonotype with many counts. The chain couples TRBV4-1 to TRBJ1-3; D is perhaps TRBD1 (6 bases). The CDR3 spans 15 residues. Trimming took 0 bases from V and 5 from J, leaving 11 bases between them. Per the germline V gene, CDR1 is MGHRA and CDR2 is YSYEKL. The CDR3 sequence is CASSQDLGARNTIYF. In DNA, the CDR3 is TGCGCCAGCAGCCAAGATCTGGGGGCAAGAAACACCATATATTTT.

This clonotype occurred many times. The chain recombines TRBV2 with TRBJ1-4; D is perhaps TRBD1 (5 bases). V gave up 8 bases and J gave up 5 bases, with 15 bases separating them. Looked up from germline, CDR1 is SNHLY and CDR2 is FYNNEI. The CDR3 is made up of 14 amino acids. The DNA of the CDR3 is TGTGCCAGCCACCAGGGTCTCGGGAATGAAAAACTGTTTTTT. It specifies CASHQGLGNEKLFF.

This clonotype showed up many times. J is TRBJ2-3 and V is TRBV18; 11 positions agree with TRBD2. Trimming cost V 4 bases and J 1 base; bases outside gene matches: 4. The CDR3 contains 16 residues. Germline loops: CDR1 KGHSH, CDR2 LQKENI. In DNA form, the CDR3 reads TGTGCCAGCTCACTCCTAGCGGGGGGAGGCACAGATACGCAGTATTTT. Translated: CASSLLAGGGTDTQYF.

This clonotype was seen at least ten times. The genes are TRBV18 and TRBJ2-7; unclear D gene. Germline V gene lookup returns CDR1 KGHSH and CDR2 LQKENI. The length of the CDR3 is 13 residues. Trimming cost V 2 bases and J 6 bases, with 11 bases left between them. The CDR3 is CASSPGNLGEQYF. CDR3 nucleotides: TGTGCCAGCTCACCAGGTAACCTGGGCGAGCAGTACTTC.

The chain joins TRBV9 to TRBJ2-7; maybe TRBD1 (6 bases). This CDR3 has 13 amino acids. Germline values: CDR1 SGDLS, CDR2 YYNGEE. Trimming stripped 3 bases from V and 4 bases from J, with 11 bases between. The CDR3 DNA reads as TGTGCCAGCAGCGGGACAGATCCATACGAGCAGTACTTC. It specifies CASSGTDPYEQYF.

In this sample, this clonotype turned up a few times. J is TRBJ2-1 and V is TRBV3-1; perhaps TRBD1 as D (7 bases). This CDR3 comprises 15 residues. Germline lookup yields CDR1 LGHDT and CDR2 YNNKEL (reference sequence). V was cut by 4 bases and J by 8 bases, with 18 bases left in between. Written as DNA, the CDR3 is TGTGCCAGCAGCCCCAGGGGGGCTAAGTGGTATGAGCAGTTCTTC. Protein product: CASSPRGAKWYEQFF.

In its sample, this clonotype was seen many times. The chain combines TRBV11-2 with TRBJ2-6, with 7 nucleotides matching TRBD1. Trimming at V came to 6 bases and at J to 0 bases, leaving 5 bases not matched to a gene. The germline V gene encodes CDR1 SGHAT and CDR2 FQNNGV. The CDR3 is 16 amino acids. CDR3 amino acids: CASRRQGASGANVLTF. In nucleotides, the CDR3 is TGTGCCAGCAGGAGACAGGGCGCCTCTGGGGCCAACGTCCTGACTTTC.

There are many counts of this clonotype. This sequence joins TRBV10-3 and TRBJ2-7; 7 nucleotides line up with TRBD1. Unmatched junction bases numbered 7, after V lost 6 bases and J lost 2 bases. This CDR3 is 14 amino acids long. Germline CDR1 reads ENHRY; CDR2 reads SYGVKD. This CDR3 reads CAIRGDSETYEQYF. CDR3 sequence (DNA): TGTGCCATCAGGGGGGACAGCGAAACCTACGAGCAGTACTTC.